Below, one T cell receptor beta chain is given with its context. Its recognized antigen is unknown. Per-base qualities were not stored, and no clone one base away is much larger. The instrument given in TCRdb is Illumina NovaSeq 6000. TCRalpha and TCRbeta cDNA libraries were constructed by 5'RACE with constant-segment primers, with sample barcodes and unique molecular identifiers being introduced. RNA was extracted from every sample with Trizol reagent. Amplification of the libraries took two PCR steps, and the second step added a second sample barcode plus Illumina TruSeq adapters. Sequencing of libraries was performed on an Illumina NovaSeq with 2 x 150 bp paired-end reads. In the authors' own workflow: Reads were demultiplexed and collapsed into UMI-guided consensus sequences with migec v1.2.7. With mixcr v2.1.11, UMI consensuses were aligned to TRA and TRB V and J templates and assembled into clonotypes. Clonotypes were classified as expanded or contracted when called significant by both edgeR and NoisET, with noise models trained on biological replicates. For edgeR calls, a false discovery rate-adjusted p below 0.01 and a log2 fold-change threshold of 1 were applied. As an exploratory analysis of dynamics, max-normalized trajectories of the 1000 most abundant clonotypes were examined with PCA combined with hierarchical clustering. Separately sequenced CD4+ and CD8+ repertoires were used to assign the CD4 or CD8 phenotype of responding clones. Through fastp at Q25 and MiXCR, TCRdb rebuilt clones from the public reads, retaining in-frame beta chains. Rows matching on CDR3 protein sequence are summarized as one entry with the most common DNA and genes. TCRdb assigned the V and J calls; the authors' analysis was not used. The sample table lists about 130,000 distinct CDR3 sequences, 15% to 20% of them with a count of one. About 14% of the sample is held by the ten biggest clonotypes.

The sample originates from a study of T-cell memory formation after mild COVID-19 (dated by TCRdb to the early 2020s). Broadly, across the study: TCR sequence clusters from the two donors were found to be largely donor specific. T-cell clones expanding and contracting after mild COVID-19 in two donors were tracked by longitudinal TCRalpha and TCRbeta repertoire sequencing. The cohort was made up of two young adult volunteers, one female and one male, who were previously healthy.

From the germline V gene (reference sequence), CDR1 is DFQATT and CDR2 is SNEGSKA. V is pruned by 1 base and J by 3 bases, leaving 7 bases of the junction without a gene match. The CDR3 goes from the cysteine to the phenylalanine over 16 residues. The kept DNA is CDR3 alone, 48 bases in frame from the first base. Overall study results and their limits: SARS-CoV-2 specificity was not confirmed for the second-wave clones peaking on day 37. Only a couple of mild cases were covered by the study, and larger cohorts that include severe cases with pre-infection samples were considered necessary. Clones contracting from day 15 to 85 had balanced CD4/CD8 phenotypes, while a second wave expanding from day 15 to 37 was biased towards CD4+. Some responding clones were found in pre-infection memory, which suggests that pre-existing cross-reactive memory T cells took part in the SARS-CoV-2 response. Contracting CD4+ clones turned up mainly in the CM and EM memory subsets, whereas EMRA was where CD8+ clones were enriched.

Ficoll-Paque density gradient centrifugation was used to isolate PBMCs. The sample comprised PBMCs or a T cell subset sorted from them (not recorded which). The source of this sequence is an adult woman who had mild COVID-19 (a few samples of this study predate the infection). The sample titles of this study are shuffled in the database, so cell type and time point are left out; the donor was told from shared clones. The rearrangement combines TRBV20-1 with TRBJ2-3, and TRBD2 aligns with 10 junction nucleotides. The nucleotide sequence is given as TGCAGTGCTAGAGTGCGGGAGCGGGGGGGTACAGATACGCAGTATTTT. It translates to CSARVRERGGTDTQYF.